The 20 T cell receptor beta chains below all came from one sample that was sequenced in a study of cytotoxic CD8 clonotypes in ibrutinib-treated CLL. Method: immunoSEQ multiplex PCR; TCRdb's copy keeps in-frame clones and lacks some. Here the sample spans under 150,000 clones, 85% to 95% being singletons. The sample here was PBMCs, taken after 12 months of ibrutinib treatment. The source is a human donor with chronic lymphocytic leukemia.

V gene TRBV5-1 combines with J gene TRBJ2-1; 13 bases align to TRBD2. Germline V gene sequence: CDR1 SGHRS, CDR2 YFSETQ. This CDR3 has 17 residues. V dropped 3 bases and J dropped 6; count of bases not matched to a gene: 9. CDR3 loop: CASSSTGTSGAGNEQFF. For the CDR3, the DNA is TGCGCCAGCAGCTCAACCGGGACTAGCGGGGCGGGCAATGAGCAGTTCTTC.

The chain recombines TRBV7-9 with TRBJ1-1; possible D gene TRBD1, 6 bases. The germline V gene has CDR1 SEHNR and CDR2 FQNEAQ (reference sequence). The CDR3 has 14 residues. Deletions cut 3 bases from V and 2 bases from J, with 10 bases between. CDR3 coding DNA: TGTGCCAGCAGCTTTAGACAGGTAAACACTGAAGCTTTCTTT. This translates into CASSFRQVNTEAFF.

The genes are TRBV27 and TRBJ2-5; 7 bases fit TRBD2. The junction had 10 bases not matched to a gene; V was cut back by 8 bases and J by 1 base. Germline CDR1 MNHEY, CDR2 SMNVEV (reference sequence). This CDR3 spans 15 amino acids. As DNA, the CDR3 is TGTGCCAGCGCCACCACTCCTAGCGGCCAAGAGACCCAGTACTTC. This translates into CASATTPSGQETQYF.

The chain is built from TRBV28 and TRBJ2-1; TRBD2 aligns across 7 bases. The CDR3 spans 14 residues. CDR1 and CDR2 from the germline V gene are MDHEN and SYDVKM. After removal of 3 bases from V and 6 bases from J, the junction contained 5 bases not matched to a gene. The CDR3 bases are TGTGCCAGCAGTTTTGGACTAGGTAGCAATGAGCAGTTCTTC. Translation: CASSFGLGSNEQFF.

The chain joins TRBV27 to TRBJ2-1; D is ambiguous. V lost 8 bases and J 0 bases, leaving 20 bases between the germline ends. Germline V gene lookup returns CDR1 MNHEY and CDR2 SMNVEV (reference sequence). This CDR3 is 17 amino acids long. DNA of the CDR3: TGTGCCAGCCTTGCCATAGGACCACTCTCCTCCTACAATGAGCAGTTCTTC. As protein: CASLAIGPLSSYNEQFF.

J is TRBJ2-7 and V is TRBV9; 8 positions match TRBD2. The CDR3 has 13 amino acids. Per germline, CDR1 SGDLS and CDR2 YYNGEE. J lost 2 bases, V lost 6 bases, and 4 bases had no gene match. CDR3 nucleotide sequence: TGTGCCAGCAACCGGGAGGGAACCTACGAGCAGTACTTC. It codes for CASNREGTYEQYF.

The chain carries TRBV6-1 and TRBJ1-3; D is unclear. Deletions cut 8 bases from V and 0 bases from J, with 8 bases between. The CDR3 extends over 13 amino acids. Germline V lookup: CDR1 MNHNS, CDR2 SASEGT. CDR3 nucleotides: TGTGCCAGCTCGGAGGACTCTGGAAACACCATATATTTT. Translating it yields CASSEDSGNTIYF.

The chain links TRBV27 to TRBJ2-1; D unclear. The CDR3 length is 17 residues. The V end lost 2 bases, the J end lost 1 base, and 15 bases lay between the germline ends. Germline CDR1 is MNHEY and CDR2 is SMNVEV (reference sequence). The CDR3 DNA is TGTGCCAGCAGTTTACTCGGCCGAGAGAAGTCCTACAATGAGCAGTTCTTC. Protein: CASSLLGREKSYNEQFF.

This chain connects TRBV19 to TRBJ2-6; no reliable D call. The CDR3 consists of 16 residues. Germline lookup yields CDR1 LNHDA and CDR2 SQIVND (reference sequence). V was trimmed by 11 bases and J by 0 bases, leaving 17 bases between them. Written as DNA, the CDR3 is TGTGCCTCGGTGACCGGAACAAGCTCTGGGGCCAACGTCCTGACTTTC. Protein product: CASVTGTSSGANVLTF.

In DNA form, the CDR3 reads TGTGCCAGTAGTATCTACCTTAGCGGGAGTTTGCCGGTCGCAGGATACGAGCAGTACTTC. Its translation is CASSIYLSGSLPVAGYEQYF. The genes are TRBV19 and TRBJ2-7; 9 nucleotides line up with TRBD2. Trimming cost V 3 bases and J 4 bases; bases outside gene matches: 22. The germline V gene has CDR1 LNHDA and CDR2 SQIVND (reference sequence). The CDR3 length is 20 residues. Full variable domain (remainder filled in from reference TRBV19 and TRBJ2-7): DGGITQSPKYLFRKEGQNVTLSCEQNLNHDAMYWYRQDPGQGLRLIYYSQIVNDFQKGDIAEGYSVSREKKESFPLTVTSAQKNPTAFYLCASSIYLSGSLPVAGYEQYFGPGTRLTVT.

The V call is TRBV6-6, the J call TRBJ1-1, with unresolved D. V lost 0 bases, J lost 0 bases, and 8 bases lay in between. The length of the CDR3 is 15 residues. Germline loops: CDR1 MNHNY, CDR2 SVGAGI (reference sequence). CDR3 bases: TGTGCCAGCAGTTACTCGTCAGGACTGAACACTGAAGCTTTCTTT. It is translated as CASSYSSGLNTEAFF.

This chain joins TRBV19 and TRBJ1-4; 8 positions match TRBD1. This CDR3 is 14 amino acids long. Trimming took 7 bases from V and 1 from J; bases not matched to a gene: 2. Germline CDR1 and CDR2: LNHDA and SQIVND (reference sequence). CDR3 bases: TGTGCCAGTACAGGGGGCAGAACTAATGAAAAACTGTTTTTT. Translated, it gives CASTGGRTNEKLFF.

The V call is TRBV28, the J call TRBJ1-2; 9 bases are shared with TRBD1. The CDR3 runs 16 residues. Per the germline V gene, CDR1 is MDHEN and CDR2 is SYDVKM. V shed 5 bases, J shed 8 bases, and the junction held 15 bases outside the gene matches. Written as DNA, the CDR3 is TGTGCCAGCAGTAGAAACACTATTGGGACAGGGTTAGGCTACACCTTC. Translated, it gives CASSRNTIGTGLGYTF.

The CDR3 is CASSLVVGTRHTEAFF. The DNA for the CDR3 is TGTGCCAGCAGCTTGGTGGTCGGGACACGTCACACTGAAGCTTTCTTT. The V call is TRBV5-4, the J call TRBJ1-1, with D possibly being TRBD1 (6 bases). Trimming removed 0 bases at V and 3 bases at J, with 15 bases between. The germline V gene encodes CDR1 SGHNT and CDR2 YYREEE (reference sequence). There are 16 residues in the CDR3.

This chain connects TRBV27 to TRBJ1-1; D possibly corresponds to TRBD1 (6 bases). Trimming removed 1 base at V and 10 bases at J, with 19 bases between. The V gene's germline CDR1 is MNHEY and CDR2 SMNVEV (reference sequence). CDR3 length equals 15 residues. The CDR3 here is CASSLYRERNLGAFF. CDR3 bases: TGTGCCAGCAGTTTATACAGGGAGAGGAACCTAGGAGCTTTCTTT.

This chain joins TRBV7-6 and TRBJ2-3; 9 nucleotides agree with TRBD2. The V and J ends lost 5 bases and 1 base, in that order; junction bases with no gene match: 1. The CDR3 spans 14 residues. The V gene's germline CDR1 is SGHVS and CDR2 FNYEAQ. In DNA, the CDR3 is TGTGCCAGCAGCCGCGGGGGGGGCACAGATACGCAGTATTTT. Its translation: CASSRGGGTDTQYF.

The CDR3 nucleotides are TGCAGCGTTGAACGGGTGAACACCGGGGAGCTGTTTTTT. It encodes CSVERVNTGELFF. The chain employs TRBV29-1 and TRBJ2-2; D is ambiguous. The V end lost 2 bases, the J end lost 1 base, and 5 bases lay between the germline ends. CDR1 is SQVTM and CDR2 is ANQGSEA in the germline V gene. The CDR3 runs 13 residues.

Written as DNA, the CDR3 is TGTGCCAGCTCACCACCAACTGAGTACACTGAAGCTTTCTTT. The encoded protein is CASSPPTEYTEAFF. The rearrangement uses TRBV18 and TRBJ1-1; the D is unclear. Trimming removed 0 bases from V and 3 bases from J, with 8 bases in between. The CDR3 runs to 14 residues. Germline V CDR1 and CDR2: KGHSH, LQKENI.

This clone was found once. The chain carries TRBV10-3 and TRBJ2-3; D remains ambiguous. The CDR3 has 11 residues. Germline CDR1 reads ENHRY; CDR2 reads SYGVKD. Trimming took off 6 bases at V and 3 bases at J, with 4 bases between the two ends. This chain's CDR3 is CAIRKTDTQYF. CDR3 bases: TGTGCCATCAGGAAAACAGATACGCAGTATTTT.

V gene TRBV29-1 combines with J gene TRBJ1-1; a weak D match, TRBD1 (6 bases). V dropped 7 bases and J dropped 1 base, with 10 bases sitting between them. The V gene's germline CDR1 is SQVTM and CDR2 ANQGSEA. The CDR3 length is 12 residues. The DNA of the CDR3 is TGCAGCGGTGACAGGCCGAACACTGAAGCTTTCTTT. Protein: CSGDRPNTEAFF.